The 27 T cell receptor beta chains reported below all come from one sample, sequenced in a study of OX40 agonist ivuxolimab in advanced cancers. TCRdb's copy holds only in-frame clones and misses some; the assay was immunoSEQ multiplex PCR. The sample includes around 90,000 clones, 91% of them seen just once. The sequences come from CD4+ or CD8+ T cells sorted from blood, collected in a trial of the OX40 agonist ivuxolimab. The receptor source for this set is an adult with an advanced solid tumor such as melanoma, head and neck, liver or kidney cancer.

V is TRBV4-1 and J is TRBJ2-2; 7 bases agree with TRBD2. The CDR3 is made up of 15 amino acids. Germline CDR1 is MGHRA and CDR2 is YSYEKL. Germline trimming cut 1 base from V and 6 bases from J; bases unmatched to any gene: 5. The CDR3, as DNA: TGCGCCAGCAGCCAAGCGCTAGCGGCCCCCGGGGAGCTGTTTTTT. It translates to CASSQALAAPGELFF.

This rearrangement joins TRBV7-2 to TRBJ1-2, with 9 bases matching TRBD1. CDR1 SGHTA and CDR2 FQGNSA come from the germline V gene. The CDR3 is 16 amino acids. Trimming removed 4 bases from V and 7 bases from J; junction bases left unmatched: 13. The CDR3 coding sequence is TGTGCCAGCAGCTCCTTGTCCCGGGACAGGGACCCTGGCTACACCTTC. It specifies CASSSLSRDRDPGYTF.

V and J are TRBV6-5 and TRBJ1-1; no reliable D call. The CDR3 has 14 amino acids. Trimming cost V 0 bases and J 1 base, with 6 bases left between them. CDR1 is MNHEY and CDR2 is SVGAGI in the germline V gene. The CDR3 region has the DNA TGTGCCAGCAGTTACTCTTGGGGGAACACTGAAGCTTTCTTT. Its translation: CASSYSWGNTEAFF.

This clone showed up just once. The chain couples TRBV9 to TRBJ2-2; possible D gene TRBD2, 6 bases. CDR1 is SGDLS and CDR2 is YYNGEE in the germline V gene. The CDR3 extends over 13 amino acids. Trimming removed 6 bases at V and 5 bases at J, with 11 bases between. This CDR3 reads CASTVSGTGELFF. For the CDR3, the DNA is TGTGCCAGCACCGTGAGCGGGACCGGGGAGCTGTTTTTT. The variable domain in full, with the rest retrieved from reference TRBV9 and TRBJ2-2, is DSGVTQTPKHLITATGQRVTLRCSPRSGDLSVYWYQQSLDQGLQFLIQYYNGEERAKGNILERFSAQQFPDLHSELNLSSLELGDSALYFCASTVSGTGELFFGEGSRLTVL.

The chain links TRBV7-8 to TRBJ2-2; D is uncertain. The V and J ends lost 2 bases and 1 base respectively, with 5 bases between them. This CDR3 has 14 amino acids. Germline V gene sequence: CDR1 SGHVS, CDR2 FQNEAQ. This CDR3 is CASSLSGNTGELFF. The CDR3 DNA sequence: TGTGCCAGCAGCTTATCCGGGAACACCGGGGAGCTGTTTTTT.

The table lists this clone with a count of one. The CDR3 DNA reads as TGTGCCAGCAGCGTAGGGGGACTTCTTAACAATGAGCAGTTCTTC. Translation: CASSVGGLLNNEQFF. The rearrangement joins TRBV9 to TRBJ2-1, with D possibly matching TRBD2 (6 bases). The CDR3 loop spans 15 amino acids. From germline, CDR1 is SGDLS and CDR2 YYNGEE. V was cut by 0 bases and J by 5 bases, with 12 bases left in between.

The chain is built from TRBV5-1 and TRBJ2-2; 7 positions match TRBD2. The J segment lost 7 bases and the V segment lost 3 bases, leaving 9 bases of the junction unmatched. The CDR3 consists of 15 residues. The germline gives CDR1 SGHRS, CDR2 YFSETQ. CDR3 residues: CASSSSGLTVGELFF. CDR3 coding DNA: TGCGCCAGCAGCTCTAGCGGTTTAACGGTCGGGGAGCTGTTTTTT.

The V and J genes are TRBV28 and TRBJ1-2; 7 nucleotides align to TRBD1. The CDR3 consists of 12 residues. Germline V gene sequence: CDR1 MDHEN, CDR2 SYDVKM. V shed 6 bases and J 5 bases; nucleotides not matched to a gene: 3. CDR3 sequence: CASSRQGYGYTF. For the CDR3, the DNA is TGTGCCAGCAGCCGACAGGGTTATGGCTACACCTTC.

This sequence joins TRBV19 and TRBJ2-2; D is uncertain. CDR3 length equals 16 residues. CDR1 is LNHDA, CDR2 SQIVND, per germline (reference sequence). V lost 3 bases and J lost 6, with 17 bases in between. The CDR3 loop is CASSIISDARAGELFF. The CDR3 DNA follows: TGTGCCAGTAGTATCATATCGGACGCAAGGGCCGGGGAGCTGTTTTTT. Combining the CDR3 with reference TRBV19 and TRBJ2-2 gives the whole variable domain DGGITQSPKYLFRKEGQNVTLSCEQNLNHDAMYWYRQDPGQGLRLIYYSQIVNDFQKGDIAEGYSVSREKKESFPLTVTSAQKNPTAFYLCASSIISDARAGELFFGEGSRLTVL.

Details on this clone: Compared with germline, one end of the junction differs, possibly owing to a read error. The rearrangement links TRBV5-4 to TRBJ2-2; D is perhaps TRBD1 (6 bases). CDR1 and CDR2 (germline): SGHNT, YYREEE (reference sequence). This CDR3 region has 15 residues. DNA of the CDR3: TGTGCCAGCACCTTGGGGACAAGCGCCACCGGGGAGCTGTTTTTT. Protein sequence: CASTLGTSATGELFF. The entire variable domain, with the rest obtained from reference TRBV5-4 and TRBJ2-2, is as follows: ETGVTQSPTHLIKTRGQQVTLRCSSQSGHNTVSWYQQALGQGPQFIFQYYREEENGRGNFPPRFSGLQFPNYSSELNVNALELDDSALYLCASTLGTSATGELFFGEGSRLTVL.

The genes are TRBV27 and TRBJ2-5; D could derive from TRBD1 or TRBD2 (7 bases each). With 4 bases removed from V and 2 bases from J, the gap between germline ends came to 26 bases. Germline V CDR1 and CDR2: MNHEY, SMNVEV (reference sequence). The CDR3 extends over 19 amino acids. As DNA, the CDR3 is TGTGCCAGCAGTTCCCTTAAGGGGAGGGGGCCGTACCCACAAGAGACCCAGTACTTC. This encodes CASSSLKGRGPYPQETQYF.

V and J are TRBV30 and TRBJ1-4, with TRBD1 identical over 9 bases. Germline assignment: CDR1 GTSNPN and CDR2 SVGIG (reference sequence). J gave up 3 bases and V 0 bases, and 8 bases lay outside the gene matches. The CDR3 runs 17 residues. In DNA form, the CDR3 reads TGTGCCTGGAGTGTACGGGGGACAGGGATATCTAATGAAAAACTGTTTTTT. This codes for CAWSVRGTGISNEKLFF.

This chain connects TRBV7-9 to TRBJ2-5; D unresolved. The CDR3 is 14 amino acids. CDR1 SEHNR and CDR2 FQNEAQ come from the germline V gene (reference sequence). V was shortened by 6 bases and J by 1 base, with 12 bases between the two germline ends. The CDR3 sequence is CASSTDALQETQYF. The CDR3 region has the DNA TGTGCCAGCAGTACGGACGCACTCCAAGAGACCCAGTACTTC. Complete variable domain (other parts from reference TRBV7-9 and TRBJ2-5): DTGVSQNPRHKITKRGQNVTFRCDPISEHNRLYWYRQTLGQGPEFLTYFQNEAQLEKSRLLSDRFSAERPKGSFSTLEIQRTEQGDSAMYLCASSTDALQETQYFGPGTRLLVL.

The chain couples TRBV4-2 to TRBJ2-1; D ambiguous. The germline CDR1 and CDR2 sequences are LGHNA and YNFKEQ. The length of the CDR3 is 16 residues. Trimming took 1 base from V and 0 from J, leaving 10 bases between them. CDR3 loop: CASSQGYGSSYNEQFF. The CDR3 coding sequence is TGTGCCAGCAGCCAAGGATATGGTAGCTCCTACAATGAGCAGTTCTTC.

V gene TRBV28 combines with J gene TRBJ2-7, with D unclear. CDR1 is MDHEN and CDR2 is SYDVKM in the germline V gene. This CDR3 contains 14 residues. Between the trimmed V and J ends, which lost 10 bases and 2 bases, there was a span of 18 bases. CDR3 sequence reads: CATHSGPIAYEQYF. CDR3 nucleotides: TGTGCCACACACTCCGGACCTATCGCCTACGAGCAGTACTTC.

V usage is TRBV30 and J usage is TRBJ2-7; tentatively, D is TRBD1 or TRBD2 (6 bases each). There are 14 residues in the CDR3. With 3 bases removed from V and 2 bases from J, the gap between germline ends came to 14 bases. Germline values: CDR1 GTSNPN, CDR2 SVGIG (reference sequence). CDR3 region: CAWRGGLGPYEQYF. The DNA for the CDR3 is TGTGCCTGGAGGGGGGGCCTTGGGCCCTACGAGCAGTACTTC.

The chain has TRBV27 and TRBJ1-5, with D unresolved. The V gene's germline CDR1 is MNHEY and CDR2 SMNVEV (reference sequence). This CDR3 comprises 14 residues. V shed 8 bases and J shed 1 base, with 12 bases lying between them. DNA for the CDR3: TGTGCCAGCCGTGGCGCTTCGAGCAATCAGCCCCAGCATTTT. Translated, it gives CASRGASSNQPQHF.

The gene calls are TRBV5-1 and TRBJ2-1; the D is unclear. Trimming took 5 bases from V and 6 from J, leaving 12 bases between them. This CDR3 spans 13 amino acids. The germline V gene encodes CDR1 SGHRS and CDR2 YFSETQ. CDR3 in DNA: TGCGCCAGCAGGTCTATGGAAGGCAATGAGCAGTTCTTC. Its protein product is CASRSMEGNEQFF.

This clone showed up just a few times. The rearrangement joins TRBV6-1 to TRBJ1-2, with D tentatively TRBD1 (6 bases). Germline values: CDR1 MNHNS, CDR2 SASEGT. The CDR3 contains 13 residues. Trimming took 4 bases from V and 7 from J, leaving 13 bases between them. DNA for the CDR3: TGTGCCAGCAGTGGGCAGGGGTTTAGTGGCTACACCTTC. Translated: CASSGQGFSGYTF.

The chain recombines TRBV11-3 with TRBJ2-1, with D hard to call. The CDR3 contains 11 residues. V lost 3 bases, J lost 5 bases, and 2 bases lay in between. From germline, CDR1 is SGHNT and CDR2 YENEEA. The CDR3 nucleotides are TGTGCCAGCAGCTTCGACAATGAGCAGTTCTTC. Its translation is CASSFDNEQFF.

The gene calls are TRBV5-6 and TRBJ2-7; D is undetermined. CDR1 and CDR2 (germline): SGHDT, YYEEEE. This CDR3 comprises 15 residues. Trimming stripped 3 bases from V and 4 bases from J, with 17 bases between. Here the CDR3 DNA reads TGTGCCAGCAGCTCAAGCCCCAATAGAGAATACGAGCAGTACTTC. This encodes CASSSSPNREYEQYF.

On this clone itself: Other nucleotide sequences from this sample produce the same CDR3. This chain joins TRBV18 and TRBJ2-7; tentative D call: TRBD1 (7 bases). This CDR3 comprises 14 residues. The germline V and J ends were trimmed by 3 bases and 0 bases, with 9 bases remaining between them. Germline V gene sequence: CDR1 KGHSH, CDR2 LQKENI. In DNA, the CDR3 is TGTGCCAGCTCACCGCGGGACAGCTCCTACGAGCAGTACTTC. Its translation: CASSPRDSSYEQYF.

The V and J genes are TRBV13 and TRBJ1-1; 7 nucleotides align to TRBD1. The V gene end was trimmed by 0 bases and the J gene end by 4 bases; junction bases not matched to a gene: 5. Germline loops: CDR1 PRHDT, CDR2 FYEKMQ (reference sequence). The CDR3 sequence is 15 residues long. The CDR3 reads CASSLGRGQSTEAFF. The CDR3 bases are TGTGCCAGCAGCTTAGGCCGGGGACAGTCCACTGAAGCTTTCTTT. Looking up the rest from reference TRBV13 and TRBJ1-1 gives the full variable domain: AAGVIQSPRHLIKEKRETATLKCYPIPRHDTVYWYQQGPGQDPQFLISFYEKMQSDKGSIPDRFSAQQFSDYHSELNMSSLELGDSALYFCASSLGRGQSTEAFFGQGTRLTVV.

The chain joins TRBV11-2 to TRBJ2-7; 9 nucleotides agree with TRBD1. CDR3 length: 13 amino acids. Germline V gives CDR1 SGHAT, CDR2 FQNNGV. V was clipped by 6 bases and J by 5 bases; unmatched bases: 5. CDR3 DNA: TGTGCCAGCAGTTTTACAGGGGGCAACGAGCAGTACTTC. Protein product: CASSFTGGNEQYF.

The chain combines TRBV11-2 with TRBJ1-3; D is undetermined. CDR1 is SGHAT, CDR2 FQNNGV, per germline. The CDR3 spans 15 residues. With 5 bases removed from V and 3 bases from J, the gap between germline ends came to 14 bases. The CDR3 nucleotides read TGTGCCAGCAGCCGAGGGTACGCAGGTGGAAACACCATATATTTT. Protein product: CASSRGYAGGNTIYF.

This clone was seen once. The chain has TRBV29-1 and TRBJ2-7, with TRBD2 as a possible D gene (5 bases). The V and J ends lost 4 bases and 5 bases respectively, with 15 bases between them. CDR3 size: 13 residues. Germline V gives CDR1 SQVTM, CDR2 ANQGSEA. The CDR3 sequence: CSVGNSNSDEQYF. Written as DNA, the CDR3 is TGCAGCGTTGGGAATAGCAATAGCGACGAGCAGTACTTC.

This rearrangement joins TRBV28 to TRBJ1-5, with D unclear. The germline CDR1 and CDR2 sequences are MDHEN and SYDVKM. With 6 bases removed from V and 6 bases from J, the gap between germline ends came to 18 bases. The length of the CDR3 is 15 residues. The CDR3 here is CASRGSPMAPQPQHF. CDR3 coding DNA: TGTGCCAGCAGGGGCTCGCCTATGGCCCCTCAGCCCCAGCATTTT.